The present entry profiles one T cell receptor beta chain with its context. Sequencing was performed with immunoSEQ multiplex PCR; in TCRdb, only in-frame clones are kept and a portion is missing. The table includes some 70,000 clones, approximately 86% detected once. Per the germline V gene, CDR1 is MNHEY and CDR2 is SVGAGI. The CDR3 is made up of 13 amino acids. Germline trimming cut 8 bases from V and 3 bases from J; bases unmatched to any gene: 4. The data were obtained in a study of blood T cell repertoires in COVID-19. The J gene is TRBJ2-1, the V gene TRBV6-5; the match to TRBD1 covers 7 bases. This TCR came from a man aged 35-49 years with COVID-19, enrolled during active disease. The sequencing sample was made of peripheral blood. The CDR3 DNA follows: TGTGCCAGCCCCCGGGACAGCTACAATGAGCAGTTCTTC. The encoded protein is CASPRDSYNEQFF.